This paragraph covers one T cell receptor (beta chain) sequence. No antigen is known for it. The record originates from a study of T cells in Graves' hyperthyroidism and ophthalmopathy. Study observations and caveats: A model built on 13 V-J features separated ophthalmopathy from stable hyperthyroidism.

Clinicians diagnosed patients from clinical symptoms, serum thyroxine and TRAb, thyroid ultrasound and orbital computed tomography. RNA transcripts were the template for amplifying TCR beta CDR3 regions. The HTBI primer set served for first-round RT-PCR of the TCR CDR3. One entry per CDR3 protein, called by TCRdb with MiXCR from the multiplex PCR reads. The sample carries approximately 700,000 distinct CDR3 sequences, about 45% recorded once. This CDR3 has 17 residues. Germline values: CDR1 MNHEY, CDR2 SVGEGT. Trimming cost V 1 base and J 4 bases, with 19 bases left between them. Sequencing input: peripheral blood or thyroid tissue (not recorded which). This receptor was taken from an adult man with Graves' disease, either hyperthyroidism or ophthalmopathy (not recorded which). The chain links TRBV6-2 or TRBV6-3 to TRBJ1-1; possible D gene TRBD1, 5 bases. The DNA of the CDR3 is TGTGCCAGCAGTTACTTTTCCGGGACCTCCCCGGGCACTGAAGCTTTCTTT. It is translated as CASSYFSGTSPGTEAFF.